This T cell receptor (beta chain) is from a study of blood T cell repertoires in COVID-19. The overall study: The United States, Italy and Spain supplied acute and convalescent COVID-19 samples. T cells, B-cell-depleted T cells, or PBMCs supplied cDNA or gDNA.

Original methodology: Using reference gene primer amplification, nucleated cell counts were estimated. Generated by immunoSEQ multiplex PCR, the TCRdb table keeps only in-frame clones and is missing some. The V and J calls and clone size come from that table; D and trimming were worked out from the DNA. The sample records 300,000 or so clones, approximately 87% being singletons. J gave up 2 bases and V 2 bases, and 9 bases lay outside the gene matches. The CDR3 consists of 17 residues. CDR1 and CDR2 from the germline V gene are MNHEY and SVGEGT. Sequencing used peripheral blood. This chain connects TRBV6-2 or TRBV6-3 to TRBJ2-3; 8 positions match TRBD2. The sequence came from a woman aged 50 to 60 who had recovered from COVID-19. CDR3 DNA: TGTGCCAGCAGTTACCGACGTGGGCGGGGGGACACAGATACGCAGTATTTT. As protein: CASSYRRGRGDTDTQYF.